This T cell receptor (beta chain) was retrieved from a study of cytomegalovirus exposure and HLA in healthy donors. General study points: In a later analysis, V- and J-gene trimming of beta chains associated with a DCLRE1C missense variant, replicated independently.

The PCR contained 60 Vbeta and 13 Jbeta primers. Original methodology: Later, roughly 80 million unique TCR beta chains were counted in an analysis, and about 12 million of them were shared. The repertoire was sequenced with immunoSEQ multiplex PCR; TCRdb's copy has only in-frame clones and lacks some. The V and J calls and clone size are taken from that table; D and trimming were inferred from the DNA. The sample yields about 68,000 clones, 75% to 90% seen once. As for this clone: Its specificity is unknown.

This TCR derives from a human donor in good health. Input material: PBMCs.

CDR3 in DNA: TGTGCCAGCAGTTCATTCGGGACAGATATATATGGCTACACCTTC. Translated: CASSSFGTDIYGYTF. The gene calls are TRBV2 and TRBJ1-2, with 7 bases fitting TRBD1. This CDR3 is 15 amino acids long. CDR1 is SNHLY and CDR2 is FYNNEI in the germline V gene. The junction had 11 bases not matched to a gene; V was cut back by 5 bases and J by 5 bases.